This TCR beta chain was identified during a study of shared clonotypes between healthy human individuals. TCRdb's copy holds only in-frame clones and misses some; the assay was immunoSEQ multiplex PCR. The table includes about 2.1 million clones, 93% detected once. This clone was seen more than once but under ten times. The CDR3 consists of 17 residues. CDR1 is MNHEY, CDR2 SMNVEV, per germline (reference sequence). V lost 5 bases, J lost 0 bases, and 19 bases lay in between. CD45RO-negative, CCR7-selected cells formed the naive CD8 fraction, which excluded terminally differentiated effector memory CD45RA+ cells.

The sequenced sample was naive CD8+ T cells from PBMCs. V usage is TRBV27 and J usage is TRBJ1-1, with D possibly TRBD1 on 6 matching bases. The clonotype comes from a man younger than 35 in good health. Some clones in this sample may be carry-over from other donors' samples. As DNA, the CDR3 is TGTGCCAGCAGTAAGAGATTTCTGGACAGACTGAACACTGAAGCTTTCTTT. Its translation is CASSKRFLDRLNTEAFF.